This TCR beta chain was recorded in a study of shared clonotypes between healthy human individuals (dated by TCRdb to 2018 to 2021). Context from the whole study: Two women and three men aged 18 to 49 years were included in the cohort. To estimate repertoire size and how much clonotypes are shared between individuals, the study performed deep sequencing of blood TCR repertoires from a few healthy adults. Per donor, three plates each were used for CD4 naive and CD4 memory, two for CD8 naive, and one for CD8 memory. Per donor, leukapheresis produced somewhere between about 0.85 and 10 billion PBMCs. Different laboratories and diverse techniques were used to prepare libraries and sequence TCR repertoires, to increase sequencing depth and limit assay-specific biases.

Taken from the germline V gene (reference sequence), the CDR1 and CDR2 loops are LNHNV and YYDKDF. There are 14 amino acids in the CDR3, from cysteine to phenylalanine inclusive. The retained sequence is limited to the CDR3, 42 bases, with the frame set at the first base. V is cut by 0 bases and J by 4 bases, and the space between the germline ends is 10 bases. As concerns this clone: Which antigen it targets is not known. Base quality data are lacking; no much larger clone is found one base away.

Beyond this particular receptor, the publication reports: The genetic and exposure-history diversity represented was limited by the small number of donors. Sampling was limited to blood, and TCR repertoires in tissue likely differ from TCR repertoires in blood. Clonotypes shared by all four sorted-subset donors showed higher generation probabilities than non-shared clonotypes. Pairwise subsampling led to the expectation that sequencing depth would affect the degree of clonotype sharing among donors. Sharing across several donors was observed for roughly 5.4% of naive CD4, about 4% of naive CD8, about 2.3% of memory CD4, and around 0.4% of memory CD8 clonotypes. Even with the large sequencing depth, rarefaction of the sorted-subset datasets indicated that sequencing was incomplete. Estimated clonotype richness was generally larger for naive than for memory subsets.

Using the deep immunoSEQ assay, multiplex PCR amplified TCR CDR3 regions from genomic DNA. Extracted genomic DNA from each cell subset was spread evenly across all wells of several immunoSEQ 96-well plates, with each plate serving as a replicate. For sorted subsets, roughly 200 ng of genomic DNA, equivalent to around 29,000 T cell genomes, went into each replicate PCR. The purified libraries were quantified using a Qubit 3.0 fluorometer, sized with a Bioanalyzer 2100, and then quantified again using the KAPA Library Quantification kit. A separate single-read 150-cycle Illumina NextSeq 550 flow cell was used to sequence each immunoSEQ 96-well plate. The paper's processing steps were these. Because the immunoSEQ output held only junctional sequences and lacked quality scores, the filtering could not match the filtering applied to full-length reads. Sequences were annotated with PyIR, a Python wrapper for IgBLAST v1.9, and V/J genes and CDR3 were assigned using IMGT germline references. Reads with weak V/J assignments (E-value above 1e-6), missing CDR3, stop codons, out-of-frame junctions, or ambiguous translated residues were removed. V3J clonotypes were defined by identical inferred V gene, J gene, and CDR3 amino acid sequence. Percentage overlap between repertoires was calculated by dividing the number of shared unique clonotypes by the size of the smaller repertoire. RTK rarefaction, the Chao1 estimator, and Recon v2.1 estimates of unobserved clonotypes were used to assess repertoire richness. Generation probabilities were computed with OLGA for all TCRbeta clonotypes obtained by the gDNA method from several donors. Here the immuneACCESS table is served through TCRdb, limited to in-frame sequences with V and J called. Missing clones are a known gap in these copies; in checked studies unresolved V genes cover under half, and the rest lacks a known reason. Clone size and the V and J calls come from that table; the DNA yielded D and trimming. The sample data list about 1.5 million clones, and around 98% of these were observed just once. The ten top clones hold about 0.4% of the sample.

Healthy HIV-negative adults with no recently reported acute infections or vaccinations were included as donors. All donors were Caucasian adults living in Nashville, Tennessee, USA. CD4+ T cells were enriched by magnetic negative selection; naive cells were then positively selected on CD45RA, and the negative fraction formed the memory subset. Blood was obtained by leukapheresis, after which PBMCs were separated by Ficoll-Histopaque density gradient centrifugation and cryopreserved in liquid nitrogen vapor phase. Analytical flow cytometry was used to check the purity and quantity of each magnetically sorted T cell population. Genomic DNA was isolated from every sorted fraction and measured by UV absorbance on a Nanodrop 2000c.

The source of this sequence is a young man in good health. Sequencing input: naive CD4+ T cells sorted from blood. The sample's cell subset or site label, decoded: CD45RA+ positively selected. The chain joins TRBV15 to TRBJ2-7; no confident D gene assignment can be made. The DNA sequence is as follows: TGTGCCACCAGCAGAGAAGGCTCGTCGTACGAGCAGTACTTC. This codes for CATSREGSSYEQYF.